Shown below are 8 T cell receptor beta chains from a single sample sequenced in a study of CD8 T cells in ankylosing spondylitis. TCRdb passed the 5' RACE reads through MiXCR, listing each CDR3 protein once. The table records hundreds of thousands of distinct CDR3 sequences, 9.5% to 15% of them present only once. No antigen has been identified for these receptors. Study-level findings and limits: A TCR beta motif made of about 8 highly homologous variants seemed typical of ankylosing spondylitis blood.

Source material: blood, either unsorted or a sorted T cell fraction (not recorded which). Receptors originate from a male donor with ankylosing spondylitis.

This clonotype has more than one count but fewer than ten. The chain uses TRBV6-6 and TRBJ2-1; D perhaps matches TRBD1 (6 bases). Germline lookup yields CDR1 MNHNY and CDR2 SVGAGI (reference sequence). Trimming pared 5 bases from V and 4 bases from J, leaving 9 bases between. The CDR3 extends over 13 amino acids. CDR3 loop: CASSAGQYNEQFF. CDR3 nucleotides: TGTGCCAGCAGTGCCGGACAGTACAATGAGCAGTTCTTC.

This clonotype was observed a few times. The rearrangement joins TRBV24-1 to TRBJ1-1; 7 bases are shared with TRBD1. V lost 5 bases and J lost 4; bases outside the gene matches: 9. The CDR3 loop spans 15 amino acids. Germline V gene data show CDR1 as KGHDR and CDR2 as SFDVKD. CDR3 in amino acids: CATSAGGGWGTEAFF. CDR3 sequence (DNA): TGTGCCACCAGTGCCGGAGGGGGCTGGGGCACTGAAGCTTTCTTT.

Ten or more counts support this clonotype. The junction departs from germline at one end; a sequencing error may be responsible. This rearrangement joins TRBV20-1 to TRBJ2-3; D might be TRBD2 (5 bases). Germline V lookup: CDR1 DFQATT, CDR2 SNEGSKA (reference sequence). CDR3 size: 12 residues. The CDR3 is CSAGERTDTQYF. DNA of the CDR3: TGCAGTGCTGGAGAGCGGACAGATACGCAGTATTTT.

At least ten counts were recorded for this clonotype. The CDR3 spells CASSYSPGAYGYTF. For the CDR3, the DNA is TGTGCCAGCAGTTATAGTCCCGGTGCCTATGGCTACACCTTC. J is TRBJ1-2 and V is TRBV6-5; no firm D call. V was clipped by 3 bases and J by 4 bases, with 12 bases between them. CDR3 length: 14 amino acids. Germline CDR1 MNHEY, CDR2 SVGAGI.

This clonotype turned up a few times. The chain couples TRBV6-6 to TRBJ2-2; 7 nucleotides match TRBD2. This CDR3 contains 12 residues. Losses at the gene ends were 6 bases for V and 14 bases for J; bases not matched to a gene: 9. Germline CDR1 and CDR2: MNHNY and SVGAGI (reference sequence). The CDR3 nucleotides read TGTGCCAGCAGCGCGCGGGGAGGGGTACTGTTTTTT. This encodes CASSARGGVLFF.

The sample holds a few counts of this clonotype. This chain joins TRBV10-3 and TRBJ2-3; D is tentatively TRBD1 or TRBD2 (5 bases each). CDR1 is ENHRY, CDR2 SYGVKD, per germline. This CDR3 contains 15 residues. V was pared by 0 bases and J by 2 bases, with 9 bases between. This CDR3 reads CAISESRGDTDTQYF. CDR3 nucleotide sequence: TGTGCCATCAGTGAGTCACGAGGGGACACAGATACGCAGTATTTT.

The chain joins TRBV3-1 to TRBJ2-5; 7 bases line up with TRBD2. V dropped 4 bases and J dropped 10; count of bases not matched to a gene: 12. This CDR3 comprises 14 residues. Germline V CDR1 and CDR2: LGHDT, YNNKEL (reference sequence). CDR3 nucleotides: TGTGCCAGCAGCCCTGGACGGGAGGCGAGTATCCAGTACTTC. It yields the protein CASSPGREASIQYF.

This clonotype was seen ten or more times. This chain connects TRBV5-1 to TRBJ1-1, with D perhaps TRBD1 (6 bases). V lost 4 bases and J 0 bases, leaving 16 bases between the germline ends. Germline assignment: CDR1 SGHRS and CDR2 YFSETQ. The CDR3 runs 16 residues. This CDR3 reads CASSVGGGRLNTEAFF. The CDR3 nucleotides read TGCGCCAGCAGCGTCGGGGGGGGCCGACTGAACACTGAAGCTTTCTTT.